These 4 T cell receptor beta chains were all obtained from the same sample, sequenced in a study of T cell repertoires in cytomegalovirus infection. Antigens of these TCRs are unknown. TCRdb reprocessed the reads via MiXCR and lists one record per CDR3 protein. This repertoire shows about 830,000 distinct CDR3 sequences, about 30% found once; its top ten account for roughly 12%. Sequencing was performed on cultured CD8+ T cells from PBMCs, taken from culture after CMV antigen stimulation. The receptors originated from a human donor in good health (CMV status not recorded). Some clones in this sample may be carry-over from other donors' samples.

This clonotype showed up many times. The J gene is TRBJ2-3, the V gene TRBV7-2; 11 bases agree with TRBD2. The V gene end was trimmed by 5 bases and the J gene end by 4 bases; junction bases not matched to a gene: 14. Germline V lookup: CDR1 SGHTA, CDR2 FQGNSA. The CDR3 consists of 18 residues. The CDR3 loop reads CASSPLPASGGTADTQYF. DNA of the CDR3: TGTGCCAGCAGCCCCCTCCCCGCTAGCGGGGGGACAGCAGATACGCAGTATTTT.

The V call is TRBV10-3, the J call TRBJ2-1, with unresolved D. CDR3 size: 15 residues. CDR1 and CDR2 (germline): ENHRY, SYGVKD. Trimming stripped 9 bases from V and 5 bases from J, with 20 bases between. The CDR3 bases are TGTGCCATTGGCCCCCTCCTAGTTCCAAACAATGAGCAGTTCTTC. It specifies CAIGPLLVPNNEQFF.

This clonotype appeared a few times. The chain joins TRBV13 to TRBJ2-7, with TRBD2 identical over 8 bases. The CDR3 is 13 residues long. Per the germline V gene, CDR1 is PRHDT and CDR2 is FYEKMQ (reference sequence). The J segment lost 4 bases and the V segment lost 8 bases, leaving 7 bases of the junction unmatched. The CDR3 sequence: CASSERGPYEQYV. CDR3 coding DNA: TGTGCCAGCTCGGAGCGGGGGCCTTACGAGCAGTACGTC.

The chain employs TRBV7-9 and TRBJ2-7, with D perhaps TRBD1 or TRBD2 (5 bases each). The CDR3 runs to 15 residues. Germline CDR1 is SEHNR and CDR2 is FQNEAQ (reference sequence). The V gene lost 3 bases and the J gene lost 0 bases, with 12 bases spanning the gap. In DNA form, the CDR3 reads TGTGCCAGCAGCTTCCCCGGTGGGGGCTCCTACGAGCAGTACGTC. It yields the protein CASSFPGGGSYEQYV.